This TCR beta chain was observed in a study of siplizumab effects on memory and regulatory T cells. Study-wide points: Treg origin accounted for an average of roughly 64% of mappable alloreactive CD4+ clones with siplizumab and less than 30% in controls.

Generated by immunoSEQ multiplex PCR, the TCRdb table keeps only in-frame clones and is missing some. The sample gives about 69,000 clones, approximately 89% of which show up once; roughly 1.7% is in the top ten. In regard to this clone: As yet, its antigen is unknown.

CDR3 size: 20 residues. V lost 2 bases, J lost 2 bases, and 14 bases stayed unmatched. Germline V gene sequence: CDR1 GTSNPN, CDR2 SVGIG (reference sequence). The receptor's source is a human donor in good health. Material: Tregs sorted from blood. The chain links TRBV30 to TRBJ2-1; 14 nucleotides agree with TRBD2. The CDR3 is CAWSLPSTSGRAAPYNEQFF. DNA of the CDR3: TGTGCCTGGAGTCTCCCATCGACTAGCGGGAGGGCCGCTCCCTACAATGAGCAGTTCTTC.